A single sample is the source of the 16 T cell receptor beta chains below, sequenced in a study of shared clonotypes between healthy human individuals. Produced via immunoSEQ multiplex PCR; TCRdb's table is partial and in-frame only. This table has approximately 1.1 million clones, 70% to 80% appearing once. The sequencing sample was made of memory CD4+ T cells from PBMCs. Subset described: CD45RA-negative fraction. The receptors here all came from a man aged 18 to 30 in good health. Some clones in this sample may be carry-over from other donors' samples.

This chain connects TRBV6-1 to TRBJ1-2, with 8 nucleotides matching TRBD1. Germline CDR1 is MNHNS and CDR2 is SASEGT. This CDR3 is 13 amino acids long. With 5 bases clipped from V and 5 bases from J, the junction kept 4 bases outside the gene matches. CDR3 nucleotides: TGTGCCAGCAGTAAGACAGGGGCATATGGCTACACCTTC. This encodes CASSKTGAYGYTF.

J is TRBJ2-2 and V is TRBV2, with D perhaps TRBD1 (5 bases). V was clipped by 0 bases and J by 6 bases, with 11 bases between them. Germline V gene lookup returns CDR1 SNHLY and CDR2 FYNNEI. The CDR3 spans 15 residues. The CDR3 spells CASSEALPGSGELFF. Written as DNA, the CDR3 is TGTGCCAGCAGTGAAGCGCTTCCAGGGTCCGGGGAGCTGTTTTTT.

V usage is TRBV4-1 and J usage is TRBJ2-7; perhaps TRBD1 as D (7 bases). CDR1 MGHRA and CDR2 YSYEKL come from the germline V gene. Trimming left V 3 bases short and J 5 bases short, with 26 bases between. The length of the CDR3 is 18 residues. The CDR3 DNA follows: TGCGCCAGCAGCCACTCCCGGGAGCTAAACAGGGGCCCCCACGAGCAGTACTTC. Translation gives CASSHSRELNRGPHEQYF.

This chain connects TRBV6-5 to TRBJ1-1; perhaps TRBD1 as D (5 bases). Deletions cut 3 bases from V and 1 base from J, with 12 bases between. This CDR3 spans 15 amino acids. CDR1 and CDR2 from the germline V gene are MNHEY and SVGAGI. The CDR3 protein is CASSYWQGSNTEAFF. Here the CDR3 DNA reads TGTGCCAGCAGTTATTGGCAGGGATCGAACACTGAAGCTTTCTTT.

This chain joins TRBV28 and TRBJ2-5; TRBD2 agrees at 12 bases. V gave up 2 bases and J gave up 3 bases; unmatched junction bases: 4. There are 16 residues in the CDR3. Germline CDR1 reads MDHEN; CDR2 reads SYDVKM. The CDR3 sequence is CASSLGGLAGKETQYF. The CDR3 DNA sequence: TGTGCCAGCAGTTTAGGGGGACTAGCGGGTAAAGAGACCCAGTACTTC.

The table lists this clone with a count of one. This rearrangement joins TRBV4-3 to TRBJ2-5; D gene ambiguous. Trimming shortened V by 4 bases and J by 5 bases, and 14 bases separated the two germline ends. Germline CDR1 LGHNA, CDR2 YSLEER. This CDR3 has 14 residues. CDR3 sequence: CASSLGRPEETQYF. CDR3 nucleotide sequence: TGCGCCAGCAGCCTGGGCAGACCCGAGGAGACCCAGTACTTC.

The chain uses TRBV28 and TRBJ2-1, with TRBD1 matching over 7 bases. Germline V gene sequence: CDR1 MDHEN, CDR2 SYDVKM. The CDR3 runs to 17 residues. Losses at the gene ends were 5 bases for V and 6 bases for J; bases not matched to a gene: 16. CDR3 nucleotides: TGTGCCAGCAGTATCCAACGGTGGGGACAGAGCCTCAATGAGCAGTTCTTC. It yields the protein CASSIQRWGQSLNEQFF.

CDR3 coding DNA: TGCAGCGTTTTTACAGTTGCAACTAATGAAAAACTGTTTTTT. It specifies CSVFTVATNEKLFF. The J gene is TRBJ1-4, the V gene TRBV29-1; D is unclear. V was clipped by 5 bases and J by 0 bases, with 10 bases between them. From germline, CDR1 is SQVTM and CDR2 ANQGSEA. There are 14 residues in the CDR3. Full variable domain (missing parts from reference TRBV29-1 and TRBJ1-4): SAVISQKPSRDICQRGTSLTIQCQVDSQVTMMFWYRQQPGQSLTLIATANQGSEATYESGFVIDKFPISRPNLTFSTLTVSNMSPEDSSIYLCSVFTVATNEKLFFGSGTQLSVL.

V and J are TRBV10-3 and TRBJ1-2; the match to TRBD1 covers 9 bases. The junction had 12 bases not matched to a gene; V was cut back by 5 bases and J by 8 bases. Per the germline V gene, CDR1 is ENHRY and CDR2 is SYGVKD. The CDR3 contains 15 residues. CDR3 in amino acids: CAISKPGQGPGGYTF. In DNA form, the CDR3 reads TGTGCCATCAGTAAACCGGGACAGGGCCCCGGGGGCTACACCTTC.

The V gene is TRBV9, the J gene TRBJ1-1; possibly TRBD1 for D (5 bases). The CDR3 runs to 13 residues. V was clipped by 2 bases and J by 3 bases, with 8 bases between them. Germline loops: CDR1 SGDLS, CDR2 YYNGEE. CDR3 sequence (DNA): TGTGCCAGCAGCGTCGACAGTTACACTGAAGCTTTCTTT. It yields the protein CASSVDSYTEAFF.

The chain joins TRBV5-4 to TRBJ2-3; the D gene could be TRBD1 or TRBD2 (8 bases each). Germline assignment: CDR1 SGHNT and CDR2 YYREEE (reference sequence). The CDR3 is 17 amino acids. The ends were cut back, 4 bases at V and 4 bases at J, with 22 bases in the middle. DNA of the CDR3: TGTGCCAGCAGCCATGGCGGACAGGGACTAGGGGCAGATACGCAGTATTTT. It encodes CASSHGGQGLGADTQYF.

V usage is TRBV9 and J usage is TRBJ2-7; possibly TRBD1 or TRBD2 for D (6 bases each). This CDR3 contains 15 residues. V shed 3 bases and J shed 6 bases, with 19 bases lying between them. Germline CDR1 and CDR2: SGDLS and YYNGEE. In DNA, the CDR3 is TGTGCCAGCAGCGCCCGAGGGCGGGAAGGGGGCGAGCAGTACTTC. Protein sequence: CASSARGREGGEQYF.

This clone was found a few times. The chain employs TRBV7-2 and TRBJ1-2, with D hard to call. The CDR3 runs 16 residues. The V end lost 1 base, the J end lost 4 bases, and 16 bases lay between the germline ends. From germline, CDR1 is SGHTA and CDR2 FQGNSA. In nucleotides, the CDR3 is TGTGCCAGCAGCTTAGTAGGAGGCCAGGCTATCTATGGCTACACCTTC. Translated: CASSLVGGQAIYGYTF.

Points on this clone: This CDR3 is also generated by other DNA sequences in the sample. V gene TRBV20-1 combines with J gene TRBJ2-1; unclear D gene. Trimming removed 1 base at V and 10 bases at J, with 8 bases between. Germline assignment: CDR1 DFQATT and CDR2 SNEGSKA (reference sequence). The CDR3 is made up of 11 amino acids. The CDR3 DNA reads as TGCAGTGCTAGAGGGGGTGGGGAGCAGTTCTTC. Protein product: CSARGGGEQFF.

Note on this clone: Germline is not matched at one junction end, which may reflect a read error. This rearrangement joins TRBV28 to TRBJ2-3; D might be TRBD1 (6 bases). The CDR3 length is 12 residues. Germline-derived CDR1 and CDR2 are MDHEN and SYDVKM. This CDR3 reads CASARDTYTQYF. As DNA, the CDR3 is TGTGCCAGCGCCCGGGACACATATACGCAGTATTTT.

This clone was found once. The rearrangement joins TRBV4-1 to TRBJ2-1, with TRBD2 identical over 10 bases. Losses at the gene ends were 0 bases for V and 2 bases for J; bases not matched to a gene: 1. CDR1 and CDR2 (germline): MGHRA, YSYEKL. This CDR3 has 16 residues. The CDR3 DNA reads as TGCGCCAGCAGCCAAGACCTAGCGGGAGCCTACAATGAGCAGTTCTTC. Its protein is CASSQDLAGAYNEQFF.